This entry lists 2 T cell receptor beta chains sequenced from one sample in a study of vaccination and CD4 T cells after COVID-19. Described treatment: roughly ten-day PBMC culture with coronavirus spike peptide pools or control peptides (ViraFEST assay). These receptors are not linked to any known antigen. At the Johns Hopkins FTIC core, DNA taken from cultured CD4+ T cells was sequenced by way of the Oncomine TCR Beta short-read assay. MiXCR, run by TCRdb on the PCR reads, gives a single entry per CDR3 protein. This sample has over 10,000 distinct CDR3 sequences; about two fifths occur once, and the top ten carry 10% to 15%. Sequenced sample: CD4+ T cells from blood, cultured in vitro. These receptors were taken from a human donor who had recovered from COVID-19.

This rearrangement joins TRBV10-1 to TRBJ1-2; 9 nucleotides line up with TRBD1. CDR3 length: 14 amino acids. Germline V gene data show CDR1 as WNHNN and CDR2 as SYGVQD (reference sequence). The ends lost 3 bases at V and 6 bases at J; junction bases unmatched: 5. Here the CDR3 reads CASSDGTGLDGYTF. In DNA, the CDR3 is TGCGCCAGCAGTGATGGGACAGGGTTGGATGGCTACACCTTC.

In DNA, the CDR3 is TGCGCCAGCAGCCAAGATCTTACCGTAAATCAGCCCCAGCATTTT. This encodes CASSQDLTVNQPQHF. This rearrangement joins TRBV4-1 to TRBJ1-5; D call uncertain. Per germline, CDR1 MGHRA and CDR2 YSYEKL. The CDR3 runs 15 residues. Trimming left V 0 bases short and J 4 bases short, with 10 bases between.